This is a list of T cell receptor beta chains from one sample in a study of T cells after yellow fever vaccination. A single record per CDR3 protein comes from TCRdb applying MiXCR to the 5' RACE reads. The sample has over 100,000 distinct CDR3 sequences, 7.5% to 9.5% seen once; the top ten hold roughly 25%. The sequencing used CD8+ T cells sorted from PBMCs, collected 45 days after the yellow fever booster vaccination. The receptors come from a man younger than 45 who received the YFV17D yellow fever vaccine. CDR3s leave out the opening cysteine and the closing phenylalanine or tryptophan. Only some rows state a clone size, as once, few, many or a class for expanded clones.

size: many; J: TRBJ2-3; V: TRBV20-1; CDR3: SATRLAVLDTQY
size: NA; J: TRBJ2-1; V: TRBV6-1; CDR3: ASSSLFVERYNEQF
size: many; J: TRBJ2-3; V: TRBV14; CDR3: ASSQDQHGGISDTQY
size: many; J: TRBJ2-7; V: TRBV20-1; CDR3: SAWTSGIYEQY
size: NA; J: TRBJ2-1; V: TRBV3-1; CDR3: ASSPFAWTSGTEQF
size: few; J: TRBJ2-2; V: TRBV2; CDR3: ASGSGRATNTGELF
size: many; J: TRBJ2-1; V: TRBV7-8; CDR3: ASSDGQYTAPNEQF
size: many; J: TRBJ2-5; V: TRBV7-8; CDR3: ASSLLRQETQY
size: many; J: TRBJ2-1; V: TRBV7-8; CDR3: ASRQLAGSSYNEQF
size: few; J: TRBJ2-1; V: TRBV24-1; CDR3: ATSGQGHEQF
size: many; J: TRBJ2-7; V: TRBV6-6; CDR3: ASNEADEQY
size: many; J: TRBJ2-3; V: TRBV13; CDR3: ASSLGPGADTQY
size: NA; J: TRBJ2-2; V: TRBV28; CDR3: ASSKVGNTGELF
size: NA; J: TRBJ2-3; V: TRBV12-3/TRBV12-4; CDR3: AFRGTGYELSTDTQY
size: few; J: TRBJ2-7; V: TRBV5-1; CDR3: ASSTGTGGIIVEQY
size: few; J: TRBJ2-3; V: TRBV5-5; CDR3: ASSFAGEVSDTQY
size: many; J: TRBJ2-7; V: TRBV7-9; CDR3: ASSLNLTSREI
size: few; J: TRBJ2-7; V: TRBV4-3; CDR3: ASSPASGSYEQY
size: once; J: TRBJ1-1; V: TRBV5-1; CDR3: ASSFHANTEAF
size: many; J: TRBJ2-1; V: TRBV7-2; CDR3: ASSFIAGGYGYNEQF
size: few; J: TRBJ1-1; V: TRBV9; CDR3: ASEGSGSTEAF
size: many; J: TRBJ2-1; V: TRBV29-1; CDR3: SVPGLAGGLSSYNEQF
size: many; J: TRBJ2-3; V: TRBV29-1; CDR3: SVEGTTSTDTQY
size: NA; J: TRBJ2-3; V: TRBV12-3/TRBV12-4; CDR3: ASSFWGGEADTQY
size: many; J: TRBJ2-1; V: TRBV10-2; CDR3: ASSWLAGGDEQF
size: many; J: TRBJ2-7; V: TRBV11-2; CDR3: ASSLGQGVPYEQY
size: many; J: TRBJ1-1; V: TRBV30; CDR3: AWGSDRNTEAF
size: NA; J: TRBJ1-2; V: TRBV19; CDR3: ASSIASPLYGYT
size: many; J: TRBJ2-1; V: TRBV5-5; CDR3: ASSFSNEQF
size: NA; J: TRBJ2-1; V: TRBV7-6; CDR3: ASSFVLAGGDEQF
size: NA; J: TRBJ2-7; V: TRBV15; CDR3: ATSRDHQGWTYEQY